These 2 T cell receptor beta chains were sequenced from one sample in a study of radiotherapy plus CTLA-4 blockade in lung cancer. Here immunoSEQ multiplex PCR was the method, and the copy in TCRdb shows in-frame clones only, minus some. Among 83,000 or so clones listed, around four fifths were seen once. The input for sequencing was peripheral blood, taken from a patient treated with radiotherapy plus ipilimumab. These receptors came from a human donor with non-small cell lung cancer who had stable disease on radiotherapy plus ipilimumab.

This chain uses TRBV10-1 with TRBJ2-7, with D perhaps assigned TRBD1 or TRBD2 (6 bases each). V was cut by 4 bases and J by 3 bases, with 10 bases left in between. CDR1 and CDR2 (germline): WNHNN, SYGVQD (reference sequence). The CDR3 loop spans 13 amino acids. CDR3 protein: CASSAGGGYEQYF. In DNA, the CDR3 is TGCGCCAGCAGTGCTGGAGGGGGCTACGAGCAGTACTTC.

The CDR3 is CASSPWQGDTQYF. DNA of the CDR3: TGTGCCAGCAGCCCCTGGCAGGGAGATACGCAGTATTTT. The chain carries TRBV6-6 and TRBJ2-3, with a weak D call TRBD1 (5 bases). This CDR3 is 13 amino acids long. V was shortened by 6 bases and J by 5 bases, with 12 bases between the two germline ends. Germline assignment: CDR1 MNHNY and CDR2 SVGAGI (reference sequence).